This TCR beta chain comes out of a study of blood T cell repertoires in COVID-19. CDR1 is SGHRS and CDR2 is YFSETQ in the germline V gene. V dropped 0 bases and J dropped 0 bases, with 9 bases sitting between them. The CDR3 length is 15 residues. Libraries were prepared by immunoSEQ multiplex PCR; TCRdb keeps only in-frame clonotypes and omits some of them. The repertoire holds approximately 240,000 clones, around nine tenths seen once, with under 2.5% in the top ten. Sequenced: peripheral blood. The receptor comes from a woman between 35 and 50 years old who had recovered from COVID-19. The chain carries TRBV5-1 and TRBJ2-5; D perhaps matches TRBD1 (6 bases). CDR3 bases: TGCGCCAGCAGCTTGGGGCAGGGGTACCAAGAGACCCAGTACTTC. Amino acids: CASSLGQGYQETQYF.